Sequencing of this T cell receptor (beta chain) was carried out in a study of early T cells in non-severe SARS-CoV-2 infection (dated by TCRdb to the early 2020s). Regarding the complete study: Bulk RNA from unsorted whole blood was used for TCR sequencing, so alpha and beta chains could not be paired. What the work shows at the level of the full study, not this receptor alone: VDJdb matching was skewed toward anti-spike CD8 responses and likely underestimated virus-specific expansions, missing private and CD4 specificities.

Library generation was performed with 5' RACE. The sequencing machine was a NextSeq 500. Unique molecular identifiers were attached to individual cDNA molecules in the TCR library protocol so that sequencing error and PCR bias could be corrected. Both TCR alpha and beta chains were sequenced, and tight co-correlation was observed between alpha and beta sequence abundances in each sample. Per the original workflow: V gene, J gene and CDR3 annotation of TCR sequences was performed with Decombinator V4. Expanded TCRs were defined as changing significantly between any two time points under a Poisson model with p below 0.0001. TCR abundances were normalised to the total number of TCRs sequenced in each sample and reported as counts per million. MAIT TCRs were defined by TRAV1-2 paired with TRAJ12, TRAJ20 or TRAJ33, and iNKT TCRs by TRAV10 paired with TRAJ18. VDJdb, accessed 1 November 2021, was searched for CMV, EBV and SARS-CoV-2 annotated TCRs, with TCRs annotated for multiple antigens excluded. TCRdb redid the processing of the public reads, applying fastp at Q25 and MiXCR, and retained in-frame beta chains. Each CDR3 protein gets just one entry, which takes the most common genes and DNA from the rows behind it. The V and J calls, along with clone size, are taken from TCRdb and not from the paper's own processing. For this sample the table gives under 70,000 distinct CDR3 sequences, of which about 9.9% were detected only once. Around 4% of the sample lies in the top ten.

Set within a cohort of healthcare workers in London, UK, this nested case-control study involved weekly PCR testing of nasopharyngeal swabs along with blood sampling. Healthcare workers were enrolled in the week of the UK lockdown, from 23 to 31 March 2020, and were followed every week for up to roughly 16 weeks. Trimming removed 7 bases from V and 4 bases from J; the gene matches leave 4 bases unexplained. As encoded in the germline V gene, CDR1 is SQVTM while CDR2 is ANQGSEA. From the cysteine up to the phenylalanine, the CDR3 has a length of 12 residues. The kept DNA is CDR3 alone, 36 bases in frame from the first base. Concerning this clonotype itself: What this receptor recognizes is not known. Qualities for individual bases were not recorded, and no much larger clone is one base off.

Sequenced: whole blood. Recombination connected TRBV29-1 to TRBJ2-3, and 8 bases in between align with TRBD1. The receptor's source is an adult who was a healthcare worker with PCR-confirmed SARS-CoV-2 infection or an uninfected control (not recorded which). The encoded CDR3 is CSATGGPDTQYF. The nucleotide sequence is TGCAGCGCTACAGGGGGTCCAGATACGCAGTATTTT.